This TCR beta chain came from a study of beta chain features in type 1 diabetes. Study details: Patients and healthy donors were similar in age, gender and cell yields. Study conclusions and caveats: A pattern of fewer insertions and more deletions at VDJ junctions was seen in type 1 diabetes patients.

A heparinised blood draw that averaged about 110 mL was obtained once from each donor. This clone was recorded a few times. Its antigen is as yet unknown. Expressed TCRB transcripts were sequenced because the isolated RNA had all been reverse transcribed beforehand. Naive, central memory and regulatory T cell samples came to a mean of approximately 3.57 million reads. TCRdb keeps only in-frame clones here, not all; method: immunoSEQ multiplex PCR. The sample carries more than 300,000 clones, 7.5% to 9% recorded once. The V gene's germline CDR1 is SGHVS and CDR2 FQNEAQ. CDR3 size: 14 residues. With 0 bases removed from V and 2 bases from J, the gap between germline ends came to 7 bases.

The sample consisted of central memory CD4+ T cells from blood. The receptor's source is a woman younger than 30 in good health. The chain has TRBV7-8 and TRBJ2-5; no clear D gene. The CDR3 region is CASSLAESQETQYF. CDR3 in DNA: TGTGCCAGCAGCTTAGCGGAATCTCAAGAGACCCAGTACTTC.